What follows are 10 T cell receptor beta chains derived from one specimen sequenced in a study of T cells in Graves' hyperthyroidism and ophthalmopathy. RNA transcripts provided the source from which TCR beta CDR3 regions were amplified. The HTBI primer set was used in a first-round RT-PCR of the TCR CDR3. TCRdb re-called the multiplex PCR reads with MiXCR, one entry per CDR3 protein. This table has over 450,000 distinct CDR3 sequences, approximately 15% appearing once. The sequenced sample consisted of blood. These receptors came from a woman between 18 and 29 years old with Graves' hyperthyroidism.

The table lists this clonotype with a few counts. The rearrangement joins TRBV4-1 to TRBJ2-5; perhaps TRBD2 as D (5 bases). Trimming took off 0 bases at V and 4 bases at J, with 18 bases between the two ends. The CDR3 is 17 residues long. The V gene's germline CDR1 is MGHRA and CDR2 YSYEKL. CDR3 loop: CASSQDPILRVGETQYF. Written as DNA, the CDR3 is TGCGCCAGCAGCCAAGATCCGATCCTGAGGGTAGGAGAGACCCAGTACTTC.

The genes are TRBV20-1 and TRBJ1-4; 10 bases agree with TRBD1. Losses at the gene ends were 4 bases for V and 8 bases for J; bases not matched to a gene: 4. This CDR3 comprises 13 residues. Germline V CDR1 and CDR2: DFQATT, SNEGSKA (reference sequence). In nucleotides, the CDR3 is TGCAGTGCTATAGGACAGGGGGTAGAAAAACTGTTTTTT. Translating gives CSAIGQGVEKLFF.

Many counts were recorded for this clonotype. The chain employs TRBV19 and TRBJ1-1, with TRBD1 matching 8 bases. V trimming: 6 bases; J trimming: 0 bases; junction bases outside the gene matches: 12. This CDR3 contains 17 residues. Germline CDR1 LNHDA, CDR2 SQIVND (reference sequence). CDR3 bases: TGTGCCAGTAGGAGGACAGGGATGGCTCATATGAACACTGAAGCTTTCTTT. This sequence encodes CASRRTGMAHMNTEAFF. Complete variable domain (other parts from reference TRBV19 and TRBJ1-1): DGGITQSPKYLFRKEGQNVTLSCEQNLNHDAMYWYRQDPGQGLRLIYYSQIVNDFQKGDIAEGYSVSREKKESFPLTVTSAQKNPTAFYLCASRRTGMAHMNTEAFFGQGTRLTVV.

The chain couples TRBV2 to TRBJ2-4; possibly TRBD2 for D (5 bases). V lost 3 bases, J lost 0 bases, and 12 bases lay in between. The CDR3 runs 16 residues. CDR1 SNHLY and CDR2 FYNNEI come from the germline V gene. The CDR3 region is CASSDQRTLAKNIQYF. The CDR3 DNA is TGTGCCAGCAGTGATCAGCGGACGCTAGCCAAAAACATTCAGTACTTC.

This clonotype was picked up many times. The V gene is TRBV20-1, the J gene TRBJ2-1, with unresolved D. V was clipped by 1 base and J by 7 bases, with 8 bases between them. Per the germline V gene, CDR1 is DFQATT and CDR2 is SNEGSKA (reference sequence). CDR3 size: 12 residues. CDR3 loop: CSARATLNEQFF. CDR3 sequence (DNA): TGCAGTGCTAGAGCTACTCTTAATGAGCAGTTCTTC.

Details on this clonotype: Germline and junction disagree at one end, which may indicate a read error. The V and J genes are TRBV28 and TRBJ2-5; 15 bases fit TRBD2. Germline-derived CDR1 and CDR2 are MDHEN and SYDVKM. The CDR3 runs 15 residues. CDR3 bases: TGTGCCAGCAGTTTGCCCGGGACTAGCGGGAGGAACCCCAACTTC. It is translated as CASSLPGTSGRNPNF.

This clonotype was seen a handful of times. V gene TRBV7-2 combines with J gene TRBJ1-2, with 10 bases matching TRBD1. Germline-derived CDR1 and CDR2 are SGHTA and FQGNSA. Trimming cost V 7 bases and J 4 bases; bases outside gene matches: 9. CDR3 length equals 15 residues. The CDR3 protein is CASTRDRGRFYGYTF. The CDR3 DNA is TGTGCCAGCACTCGAGACAGGGGGCGATTCTATGGCTACACCTTC.

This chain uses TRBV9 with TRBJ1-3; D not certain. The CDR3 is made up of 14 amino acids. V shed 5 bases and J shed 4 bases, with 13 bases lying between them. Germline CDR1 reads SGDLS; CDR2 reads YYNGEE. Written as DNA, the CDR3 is TGTGCCAGCAGTAGGGAGGTTCAAGGAAACACCATATATTTT. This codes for CASSREVQGNTIYF.

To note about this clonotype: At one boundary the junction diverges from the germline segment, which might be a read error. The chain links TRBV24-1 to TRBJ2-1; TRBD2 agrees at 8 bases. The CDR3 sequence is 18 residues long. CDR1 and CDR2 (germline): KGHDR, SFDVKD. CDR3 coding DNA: TGTGCCACCAGTGATTTAGCGGGAGCCCCGAGCTCCTACAATGAGCGGTTCTTC. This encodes CATSDLAGAPSSYNERFF.

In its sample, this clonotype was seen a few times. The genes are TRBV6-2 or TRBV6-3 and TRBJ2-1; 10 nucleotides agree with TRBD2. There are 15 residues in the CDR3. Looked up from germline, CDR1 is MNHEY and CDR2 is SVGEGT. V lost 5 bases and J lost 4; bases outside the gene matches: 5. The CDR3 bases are TGTGCCAGCAGTCCAACTAGCGGGATGTACAATGAGCAGTTCTTC. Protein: CASSPTSGMYNEQFF.